The clone carrying this T cell receptor (beta chain) was seen many times. One entry per CDR3 protein results from TCRdb running MiXCR on the RT-PCR reads. The sample consists of 200,000 to 250,000 distinct CDR3 sequences, around an eighth of them appearing once. This sample is drawn from a study of patients and donors after allogeneic stem cell transplantation. Germline V CDR1 and CDR2: SGHRS, YFSETQ. V shed 7 bases, J shed 2 bases, and the junction held 7 bases outside the gene matches. The length of the CDR3 is 16 residues. The source of this sequence is a human donor who was either an allogeneic HSCT recipient or a stem cell or donor lymphocyte infusion donor (not recorded which). It is not recorded whose cells these are; they may come from a transplant donor. V and J are TRBV5-1 and TRBJ2-1; 12 nucleotides align to TRBD2. Sequencing was performed on blood, either unsorted or a sorted T cell fraction (not recorded which). The DNA for the CDR3 is TGCGCCAGCTCGTGGACTAGCGGGACTACCTACAATGAGCAGTTCTTC. It encodes CASSWTSGTTYNEQFF. The full variable domain, with the rest looked up from reference TRBV5-1 and TRBJ2-1, is KAGVTQTPRYLIKTRGQQVTLSCSPISGHRSVSWYQQTPGQGLQFLFEYFSETQRNKGNFPGRFSGRQFSNSRSEMNVSTLELGDSALYLCASSWTSGTTYNEQFFGPGTRLTVL.